Below, 20 T cell receptor beta chains from the same sample are listed, as sequenced in a study of neoadjuvant anti-PD-1 for oral cavity cancer. Sequenced by immunoSEQ multiplex PCR; TCRdb stores in-frame clones only, minus some. The repertoire holds roughly 1,400 clones, with over 50% as singletons. The time point is: after neoadjuvant nivolumab, at surgical resection. The source was tumor tissue, collected after nivolumab (anti-PD-1) treatment. The source of these receptors is a person aged 40 to 85 with oral cavity squamous cell carcinoma.

The gene calls are TRBV27 and TRBJ2-3; 7 bases match TRBD2. Germline V gene sequence: CDR1 MNHEY, CDR2 SMNVEV (reference sequence). V trimming: 2 bases; J trimming: 2 bases; junction bases outside the gene matches: 7. The length of the CDR3 is 16 residues. Here the CDR3 DNA reads TGTGCCAGCAGTTTAATCTCTAGCGGAGCCACAGATACGCAGTATTTT. It translates to CASSLISSGATDTQYF.

This clone was detected a few times. V is TRBV19 and J is TRBJ2-4; the D is unclear. Germline assignment: CDR1 LNHDA and CDR2 SQIVND (reference sequence). This CDR3 contains 9 residues. CDR3 sequence: CAGENIQYF. The CDR3 nucleotides are TGTGCTGGAGAAAACATTCAGTACTTC.

The chain links TRBV29-1 to TRBJ1-1; D gene unclear. The germline CDR1 and CDR2 sequences are SQVTM and ANQGSEA. The CDR3 runs 13 residues. Between the trimmed V and J ends, which lost 4 bases and 6 bases, there was a span of 15 bases. This chain's CDR3 is CSVAPRGKPEAFF. Written as DNA, the CDR3 is TGCAGCGTTGCTCCTCGGGGTAAACCTGAAGCTTTCTTT.

The chain carries TRBV7-9 and TRBJ2-2, with D unresolved. The length of the CDR3 is 14 residues. Trimming removed 4 bases at V and 6 bases at J, with 12 bases between. Germline loops: CDR1 SEHNR, CDR2 FQNEAQ (reference sequence). CDR3 sequence reads: CASSSTLGAGELFF. For the CDR3, the DNA is TGTGCCAGCAGCTCGACACTGGGTGCCGGGGAGCTGTTTTTT.

The chain employs TRBV5-1 and TRBJ2-1; 7 bases agree with TRBD2. V shed 5 bases and J 7 bases; nucleotides not matched to a gene: 6. Per the germline V gene, CDR1 is SGHRS and CDR2 is YFSETQ. CDR3 length: 13 amino acids. The CDR3 DNA reads TGCGCCAGCAGACTAGCGCCCTTAAATGAGCAGTTCTTC. It yields the protein CASRLAPLNEQFF.

Worth noting for this clone: At one of its ends the junction is not consistent with the germline gene, which may arise from a read error. The V and J genes are TRBV7-6 and TRBJ2-1; 9 bases are a match to TRBD2. The CDR3 has 15 residues. CDR1 and CDR2 (germline): SGHVS, FNYEAQ. The CDR3 nucleotides read TGTGTCAGCAGCGTAGCGGGAGTTGCCTACAATGAGCAGTTCTTC. Translation gives CVSSVAGVAYNEQFF. Variable domain in full (rest from reference TRBV7-6 and TRBJ2-1): GAGVSQSPRYKVTKRGQDVALRCDPISGHVSLYWYRQALGQGPEFLTYFNYEAQQDKSGLPNDRFSAERPEGSISTLTIQRTEQRDSAMYRCVSSVAGVAYNEQFFGPGTRLTVL.

The chain carries TRBV10-1 and TRBJ2-7; maybe TRBD2 (6 bases). Germline V gene lookup returns CDR1 WNHNN and CDR2 SYGVQD (reference sequence). The CDR3 runs to 13 residues. Trimming removed 3 bases at V and 6 bases at J, with 12 bases between. CDR3 sequence (DNA): TGCGCCAGCAGTGACAATGCGGGGACCGAGCAGTACTTC. Its protein is CASSDNAGTEQYF.

This clone is deemed large. The chain joins TRBV27 to TRBJ1-1; D is perhaps TRBD1 (5 bases). V was pared by 6 bases and J by 0 bases, with 17 bases between. The CDR3 has 16 residues. Germline-derived CDR1 and CDR2 are MNHEY and SMNVEV (reference sequence). DNA of the CDR3: TGTGCCAGCAGCCTGGGGGTCTCTGGATTGAACACTGAAGCTTTCTTT. Amino acids: CASSLGVSGLNTEAFF.

The chain employs TRBV30 and TRBJ2-1, with D possibly TRBD2 on 5 matching bases. V was clipped by 5 bases and J by 7 bases, with 15 bases between them. The V gene's germline CDR1 is GTSNPN and CDR2 SVGIG (reference sequence). The CDR3 is 13 residues long. This chain's CDR3 is CAWLGVGGNEQFF. The CDR3 region has the DNA TGTGCCTGGTTGGGAGTAGGCGGGAATGAGCAGTTCTTC. Full variable domain (outside the CDR3, taken from reference TRBV30 and TRBJ2-1): SQTIHQWPATLVQPVGSPLSLECTVEGTSNPNLYWYRQAAGRGLQLLFYSVGIGQISSEVPQNLSASRPQDRQFILSSKKLLLSDSGFYLCAWLGVGGNEQFFGPGTRLTVL.

The rearrangement joins TRBV19 to TRBJ1-5; 7 bases are a match to TRBD1. The CDR3 is 17 residues long. The V and J ends lost 3 bases and 3 bases, in that order; junction bases with no gene match: 11. Germline V gene data show CDR1 as LNHDA and CDR2 as SQIVND (reference sequence). Written as DNA, the CDR3 is TGTGCCAGTAGTATCGGCGCAGGGGGGTACGTCAATCAGCCCCAGCATTTT. This codes for CASSIGAGGYVNQPQHF.

The chain joins TRBV19 to TRBJ2-1, with D unresolved. The germline V gene encodes CDR1 LNHDA and CDR2 SQIVND (reference sequence). Trimming pared 3 bases from V and 5 bases from J, leaving 5 bases between. This CDR3 contains 12 residues. The CDR3 reads CASSIYDNEQFF. In DNA, the CDR3 is TGTGCCAGTAGTATTTACGACAATGAGCAGTTCTTC.

The V and J genes are TRBV10-3 and TRBJ1-1; tentative D call: TRBD1 (5 bases). V dropped 3 bases and J dropped 3 bases, with 11 bases sitting between them. In germline, CDR1 is ENHRY, CDR2 SYGVKD. The CDR3 is 14 amino acids. For the CDR3, the DNA is TGTGCCATCAGTGACGTGCTAGGGGACACTGAAGCTTTCTTT. Translation gives CAISDVLGDTEAFF.

The chain couples TRBV6-6 to TRBJ1-1; the D gene is possibly TRBD1 (6 bases). V gave up 6 bases and J gave up 1 base, with 18 bases separating them. The CDR3 is made up of 16 amino acids. Per the germline V gene, CDR1 is MNHNY and CDR2 is SVGAGI (reference sequence). The CDR3 nucleotides are TGTGCCAGCAGGCCCCTAACAGGGATGGAGAACACTGAAGCTTTCTTT. Amino acid sequence: CASRPLTGMENTEAFF.

The chain links TRBV15 to TRBJ2-5; D remains unclear. The CDR3 totals 14 residues. The V and J ends lost 4 bases and 6 bases respectively, with 15 bases between them. The germline V gene encodes CDR1 LNHNV and CDR2 YYDKDF (reference sequence). The DNA of the CDR3 is TGTGCCACCAGCAAGGGCTACCCTGGGAAGACCCAGTACTTC. Its protein product is CATSKGYPGKTQYF.

In this sample, this clone turned up a few times. CDR3 amino acids: CASSLQYYTEAFF. In nucleotides, the CDR3 is TGTGCCAGCAGCCTACAGTACTACACTGAAGCTTTCTTT. The gene calls are TRBV7-2 and TRBJ1-1; D remains ambiguous. Germline V lookup: CDR1 SGHTA, CDR2 FQGNSA. This CDR3 is built from 13 residues. V shed 5 bases and J shed 3 bases, with 10 bases lying between them. Combining the CDR3 with reference TRBV7-2 and TRBJ1-1 gives the whole variable domain GAGVSQSPSNKVTEKGKDVELRCDPISGHTALYWYRQSLGQGLEFLIYFQGNSAPDKSGLPSDRFSAERTGGSVSTLTIQRTQQEDSAVYLCASSLQYYTEAFFGQGTRLTVV.

The rearrangement links TRBV28 to TRBJ1-2, with 7 bases aligning to TRBD1. CDR1 is MDHEN and CDR2 is SYDVKM in the germline V gene. J lost 7 bases, V lost 11 bases, and 10 bases had no gene match. This CDR3 spans 12 amino acids. CDR3 protein: CALGQPRSGYTF. The CDR3 DNA follows: TGTGCCTTGGGACAGCCCCGTTCTGGCTACACCTTC.

The chain recombines TRBV19 with TRBJ2-3, with TRBD1 identical over 7 bases. The CDR3 totals 15 residues. V lost 8 bases and J lost 0; bases outside the gene matches: 8. Germline-derived CDR1 and CDR2 are LNHDA and SQIVND (reference sequence). CDR3 loop: CASGYDRASTDTQYF. The CDR3 coding sequence is TGTGCCAGTGGGTACGACAGGGCTAGCACAGATACGCAGTATTTT. The variable domain in full, completed from reference TRBV19 and TRBJ2-3, reads DGGITQSPKYLFRKEGQNVTLSCEQNLNHDAMYWYRQDPGQGLRLIYYSQIVNDFQKGDIAEGYSVSREKKESFPLTVTSAQKNPTAFYLCASGYDRASTDTQYFGPGTRLTVL.

The rearrangement joins TRBV20-1 to TRBJ2-5, with unresolved D. There are 11 residues in the CDR3. Germline loops: CDR1 DFQATT, CDR2 SNEGSKA (reference sequence). V lost 3 bases and J lost 7, with 9 bases in between. CDR3 amino acids: CSARAIRTQYF. CDR3 sequence (DNA): TGCAGTGCTAGGGCCATTCGGACCCAGTACTTC.

In its sample, this clone was seen a few times. This chain uses TRBV4-2 with TRBJ2-1; TRBD2 is a possible D gene (5 bases). Germline loops: CDR1 LGHNA, CDR2 YNFKEQ. V was trimmed by 4 bases and J by 0 bases, leaving 13 bases between them. The CDR3 runs 16 residues. The CDR3 nucleotides read TGTGCCAGCAGCCCCCCGGACTCGAACTCCTACAATGAGCAGTTCTTC. Amino acid sequence: CASSPPDSNSYNEQFF.

J is TRBJ2-2 and V is TRBV4-2; D call uncertain. V was pared by 1 base and J by 2 bases, with 14 bases between. The CDR3 contains 17 residues. The germline V gene encodes CDR1 LGHNA and CDR2 YNFKEQ. CDR3 region: CASSQGSAYSNTGELFF. In DNA form, the CDR3 reads TGTGCCAGCAGCCAAGGGTCGGCCTATTCTAACACCGGGGAGCTGTTTTTT.